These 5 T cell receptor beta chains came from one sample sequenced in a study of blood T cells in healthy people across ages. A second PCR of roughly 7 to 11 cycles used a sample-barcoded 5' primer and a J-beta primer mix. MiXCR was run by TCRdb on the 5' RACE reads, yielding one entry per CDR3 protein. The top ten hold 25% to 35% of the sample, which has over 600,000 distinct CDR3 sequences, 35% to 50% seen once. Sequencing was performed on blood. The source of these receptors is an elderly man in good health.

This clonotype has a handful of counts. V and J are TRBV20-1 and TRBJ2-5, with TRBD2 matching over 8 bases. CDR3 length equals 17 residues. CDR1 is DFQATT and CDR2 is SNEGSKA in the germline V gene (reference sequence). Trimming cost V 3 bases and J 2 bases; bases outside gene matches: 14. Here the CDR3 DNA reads TGCAGTGCTAGGCGTCTAGCGGGTAACTCCAAACAAGAGACCCAGTACTTC. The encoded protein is CSARRLAGNSKQETQYF.

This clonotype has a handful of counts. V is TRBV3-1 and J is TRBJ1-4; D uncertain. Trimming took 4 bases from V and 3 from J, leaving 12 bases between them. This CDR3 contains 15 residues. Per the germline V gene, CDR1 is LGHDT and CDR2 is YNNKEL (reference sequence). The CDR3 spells CASSPSVRANEKLFF. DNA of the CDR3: TGTGCCAGCAGCCCCTCGGTGAGGGCTAATGAAAAACTGTTTTTT.

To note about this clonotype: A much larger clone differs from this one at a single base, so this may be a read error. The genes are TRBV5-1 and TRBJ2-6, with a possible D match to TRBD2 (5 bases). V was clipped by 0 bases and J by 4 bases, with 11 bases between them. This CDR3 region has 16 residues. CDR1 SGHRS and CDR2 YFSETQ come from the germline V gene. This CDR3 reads CASSLVRDWGANVLTF. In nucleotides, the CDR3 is TGCGCCAGCAGCTTGGTCCGGGATTGGGGGGCCAACGTCCTGACTTTC. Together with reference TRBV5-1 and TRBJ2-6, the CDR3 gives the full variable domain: KAGVTQTPRYLIKTRGQQVTLSCSPISGHRSVSWYQQTPGQGLQFLFEYFSETQRNKGNFPGRFSGRQFSNSRSEMNVSTLELGDSALYLCASSLVRDWGANVLTFGAGSRLTVL.

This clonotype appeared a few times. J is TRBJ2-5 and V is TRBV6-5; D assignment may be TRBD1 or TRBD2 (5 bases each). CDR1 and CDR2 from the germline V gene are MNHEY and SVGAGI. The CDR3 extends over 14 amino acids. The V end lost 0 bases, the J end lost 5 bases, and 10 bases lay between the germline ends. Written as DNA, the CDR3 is TGTGCCAGCAGTTACTCGAGGGGTTGGGAGACCCAGTACTTC. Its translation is CASSYSRGWETQYF.

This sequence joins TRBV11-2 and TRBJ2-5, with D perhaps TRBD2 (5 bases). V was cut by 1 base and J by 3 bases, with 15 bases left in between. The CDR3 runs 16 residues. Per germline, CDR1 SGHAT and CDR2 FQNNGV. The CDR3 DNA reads TGTGCCAGCAGCTTAGGAGCCGGACGTAGCGAAGAGACCCAGTACTTC. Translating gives CASSLGAGRSEETQYF.